The 7 T cell receptor beta chains listed next were all sequenced from one sample in a study of OX40 agonist ivuxolimab in advanced cancers. The library was prepared using the immunoSEQ multiplex PCR assay. Not all clones reach the TCRdb copy of this immuneACCESS table, which keeps in-frame sequences only. Checked studies attribute under half of the gap to unresolved V genes and leave the rest unexplained. Within this sample are nearly 70,000 clones, with 85% to 90% of them counted one time only. Jointly, the top ten make up under 6.5% of the sample. Sequences were derived from CD4+ or CD8+ T cells sorted from blood, sampled in a trial of the OX40 agonist ivuxolimab. The source is an adult with an advanced solid tumor such as melanoma, head and neck, liver or kidney cancer.

The chain couples TRBV28 to TRBJ2-2; D gene ambiguous. V lost 6 bases and J lost 1, with 15 bases in between. CDR3 length: 16 residues. Per the germline V gene, CDR1 is MDHEN and CDR2 is SYDVKM. The CDR3 coding sequence is TGTGCCAGCAGCAGTACCCTGACAAGGAACACCGGGGAGCTGTTTTTT. Translated: CASSSTLTRNTGELFF.

To note about this clone: Other DNA sequences in the same sample also yield this CDR3. This rearrangement joins TRBV6-1 to TRBJ1-4, with D uncertain. V was trimmed by 1 base and J by 8 bases, leaving 11 bases between them. There are 14 residues in the CDR3. Germline V gene sequence: CDR1 MNHNS, CDR2 SASEGT. DNA of the CDR3: TGTGCCAGCAGTGAAGGAGGGCTTGGGGAAAAACTGTTTTTT. Translating it yields CASSEGGLGEKLFF.

The chain combines TRBV10-3 with TRBJ1-2; 8 positions match TRBD1. The CDR3 has 14 amino acids. The trim removed 0 bases at V and 8 bases at J, leaving 5 bases unmatched. Germline values: CDR1 ENHRY, CDR2 SYGVKD. CDR3 sequence: CAISESQGAWGYTF. As DNA, the CDR3 is TGTGCCATCAGTGAGTCGCAGGGGGCTTGGGGCTACACCTTC.

V and J are TRBV18 and TRBJ1-6; D not certain. V was pared by 2 bases and J by 9 bases, with 5 bases between. Germline V CDR1 and CDR2: KGHSH, LQKENI. The CDR3 has 12 amino acids. This CDR3 is CASSPGISPLHF. The CDR3 DNA is TGTGCCAGCTCACCAGGGATTTCACCCCTCCACTTT.

The J gene is TRBJ1-6, the V gene TRBV4-1; D remains unclear. The CDR3 is made up of 15 amino acids. V lost 7 bases, J lost 7 bases, and 17 bases lay in between. Germline V gene lookup returns CDR1 MGHRA and CDR2 YSYEKL. CDR3 protein: CASTLGRQENSPLHF. CDR3 in DNA: TGCGCCAGCACCCTAGGACGGCAGGAGAATTCACCCCTCCACTTT.

This chain connects TRBV5-4 to TRBJ1-1, with D maybe TRBD1 (5 bases). Trimming stripped 5 bases from V and 3 bases from J, with 14 bases between. This CDR3 has 14 residues. Germline CDR1 is SGHNT and CDR2 is YYREEE (reference sequence). CDR3 DNA: TGTGCCAGCAGTTTCCAGGGCGGAGACACTGAAGCTTTCTTT. Protein product: CASSFQGGDTEAFF.

This clone was detected only once. The chain has TRBV2 and TRBJ1-1, with D tentatively TRBD1 (6 bases). The ends were cut back, 10 bases at V and 0 bases at J, with 21 bases in the middle. The CDR3 totals 16 residues. Per the germline V gene, CDR1 is SNHLY and CDR2 is FYNNEI. The CDR3 DNA follows: TGTGCCACCCGCCGGGACATAAACACCATGAACACTGAAGCTTTCTTT. It yields the protein CATRRDINTMNTEAFF.